The next 25 T cell receptor beta chains were all read from a single sample in a study of T cells in Graves' hyperthyroidism and ophthalmopathy. Amplified TCR beta CDR3 regions came from RNA transcripts. Researchers ran a first-round RT-PCR on the TCR CDR3 using the HTBI primer set. MiXCR, run by TCRdb on the multiplex PCR reads, gives a single entry per CDR3 protein. Of a few hundred thousand distinct CDR3 sequences in the sample, 16% were seen once. Sequenced material: blood. Receptors originate from a woman in her thirties or forties with Graves' ophthalmopathy.

There are a few counts of this clonotype. The genes are TRBV3-1 and TRBJ1-5; tentative D call: TRBD1 (5 bases). Between the trimmed V and J ends, which lost 1 base and 5 bases, there was a span of 9 bases. This CDR3 is built from 14 residues. CDR1 and CDR2 from the germline V gene are LGHDT and YNNKEL (reference sequence). CDR3 sequence: CASSQAGADQPQHF. For the CDR3, the DNA is TGTGCCAGCAGCCAAGCCGGGGCCGATCAGCCCCAGCATTTT.

This clonotype was seen more than once but under ten times. The CDR3 reads CSASYLSYEQYF. In nucleotides, the CDR3 is TGCAGTGCTAGTTACCTTAGTTACGAGCAGTACTTC. V usage is TRBV20-1 and J usage is TRBJ2-7; D ambiguous. The germline CDR1 and CDR2 sequences are DFQATT and SNEGSKA (reference sequence). The CDR3 is 12 residues long. V was shortened by 3 bases and J by 4 bases, with 10 bases between the two germline ends.

This clonotype was seen repeatedly, ten times or more. The rearrangement joins TRBV3-1 to TRBJ1-1, with unresolved D. V was clipped by 2 bases and J by 8 bases, with 18 bases between them. The length of the CDR3 is 15 residues. The germline V gene has CDR1 LGHDT and CDR2 YNNKEL (reference sequence). CDR3 DNA sequence: TGTGCCAGCAGCCAACTTGGGCAGGCAAAGTCAGAAGCTTTCTTT. Translating gives CASSQLGQAKSEAFF.

This clonotype was picked up many times. The chain has TRBV28 and TRBJ1-5; 8 positions match TRBD1. The CDR3 runs to 17 residues. Germline V gene data show CDR1 as MDHEN and CDR2 as SYDVKM. J was trimmed by 3 bases and V by 4 bases; bases with no gene match: 11. The CDR3 DNA follows: TGTGCCAGCAGTTCACTCGACAGGGGAGGACCCAATCAGCCCCAGCATTTT. The encoded protein is CASSSLDRGGPNQPQHF.

This clonotype was picked up a small number of times. The chain couples TRBV20-1 to TRBJ2-7, with 7 bases that match TRBD1. Germline V gene data show CDR1 as DFQATT and CDR2 as SNEGSKA (reference sequence). After removal of 3 bases from V and 5 bases from J, the junction contained 16 bases not matched to a gene. The CDR3 is 16 residues long. CDR3 sequence: CSASETGFGWSHEQYF. CDR3 nucleotides: TGCAGTGCTAGCGAGACAGGGTTCGGTTGGTCCCACGAGCAGTACTTC.

This clonotype came up a few times. The chain has TRBV15 and TRBJ1-4; D not certain. Per germline, CDR1 LNHNV and CDR2 YYDKDF (reference sequence). This CDR3 is 13 amino acids long. Trimming took 3 bases from V and 4 from J, leaving 6 bases between them. CDR3 protein: CATSRVHNEKLFF. CDR3 DNA: TGTGCCACCAGCAGGGTACATAATGAAAAACTGTTTTTT.

This clonotype was found many times. This rearrangement joins TRBV11-3 to TRBJ2-2, with D maybe TRBD2 (5 bases). The CDR3 is 14 amino acids. Trimming pared 5 bases from V and 6 bases from J, leaving 13 bases between. Germline V gives CDR1 SGHNT, CDR2 YENEEA. The CDR3 DNA sequence: TGTGCCAGCAGCGCAACCGGGGTATCCGGGGAGCTGTTTTTT. This translates into CASSATGVSGELFF.

In its sample, this clonotype was seen many times. V usage is TRBV6-1 and J usage is TRBJ2-7; 10 bases fit TRBD1. The CDR3 covers 16 residues. Trimming took 6 bases from V and 2 from J; bases not matched to a gene: 10. Germline CDR1 is MNHNS and CDR2 is SASEGT. CDR3 coding DNA: TGTGCCAGCAGGGAGCCGGGACAGGGGAGTACCTACGAGCAGTACTTC. Amino acids: CASREPGQGSTYEQYF.

This clonotype has more than one count but fewer than ten. An end of the junction differs from the germline gene, which may be a read error. V usage is TRBV11-2 and J usage is TRBJ1-1; D might be TRBD1 (6 bases). CDR3 length: 11 amino acids. From germline, CDR1 is SGHAT and CDR2 FQNNGV. The CDR3 region has the DNA TGTGCCAGCAACTTAGGGGGGACCGCTTTCTTT. Protein sequence: CASNLGGTAFF.

The table lists this clonotype with a few counts. The chain recombines TRBV13 with TRBJ1-2; possibly TRBD1 for D (6 bases). The CDR3 totals 13 residues. In germline, CDR1 is PRHDT, CDR2 FYEKMQ (reference sequence). Trimming cost V 5 bases and J 7 bases, with 14 bases left between them. The CDR3 here is CASSLAAGVGYTF. CDR3 DNA: TGTGCCAGCAGCCTCGCTGCAGGGGTTGGCTACACCTTC. Looking up the rest from reference TRBV13 and TRBJ1-2 gives the full variable domain: AAGVIQSPRHLIKEKRETATLKCYPIPRHDTVYWYQQGPGQDPQFLISFYEKMQSDKGSIPDRFSAQQFSDYHSELNMSSLELGDSALYFCASSLAAGVGYTFGSGTRLTVV.

As regards this clonotype: This clone may be a read error of a much larger clone one base away. The rearrangement uses TRBV5-1 and TRBJ2-3, with D unresolved. The CDR3 contains 14 residues. CDR1 SGHRS and CDR2 YFSETQ come from the germline V gene. CDR3 region: CAGSLEADTDTQYF. The DNA for the CDR3 is TGCGCCGGCAGCTTGGAAGCAGACACAGATACGCAGTATTTT.

There are many counts of this clonotype. The V and J genes are TRBV2 and TRBJ2-5; TRBD2 agrees at 7 bases. Germline V gives CDR1 SNHLY, CDR2 FYNNEI. The ends lost 9 bases at V and 2 bases at J; junction bases unmatched: 6. CDR3 size: 13 residues. CDR3 sequence: CASNWREQETQYF. The CDR3 bases are TGTGCCAGTAATTGGCGGGAGCAAGAGACCCAGTACTTC.

This clonotype showed up many times. The chain recombines TRBV28 with TRBJ2-6; 8 bases are shared with TRBD2. The CDR3 is 16 amino acids. Germline-derived CDR1 and CDR2 are MDHEN and SYDVKM. The ends lost 5 bases at V and 3 bases at J; junction bases unmatched: 6. CDR3 sequence (DNA): TGTGCCAGCAGTATACTAGCGGCCGGTGGGGCCAACGTCCTGACTTTC. Its translation: CASSILAAGGANVLTF.

This clonotype appeared many times. The chain has TRBV2 and TRBJ1-5; D is unclear. V lost 4 bases, J lost 6 bases, and 10 bases lay in between. Germline V gene lookup returns CDR1 SNHLY and CDR2 FYNNEI. This CDR3 has 13 amino acids. The CDR3 spells CASSVEGRQPQHF. In DNA, the CDR3 is TGTGCCAGCAGTGTTGAGGGTCGTCAGCCCCAGCATTTT.

This chain's CDR3 is CASSLRGRTDTQYF. CDR3 in DNA: TGTGCCAGCAGCCTACGGGGGCGCACAGATACGCAGTATTTT. The chain links TRBV7-8 to TRBJ2-3; tentatively, D is TRBD1 or TRBD2 (6 bases each). Germline V gives CDR1 SGHVS, CDR2 FQNEAQ. Trimming left V 5 bases short and J 1 base short, with 10 bases between. The CDR3 has 14 residues.

This clonotype was counted ten times or more. V is TRBV12-3 or TRBV12-4 and J is TRBJ2-1; 12 bases align to TRBD2. With V trimmed by 6 bases and J by 8 bases, 5 bases remained unmatched. The CDR3 contains 14 residues. Here the CDR3 reads CASRASGGADEQFF. CDR3 coding DNA: TGTGCCAGCAGGGCTAGCGGGGGGGCCGATGAGCAGTTCTTC.

The table lists this clonotype with many counts. The rearrangement joins TRBV30 to TRBJ2-2; 10 bases match TRBD2. Trimming removed 4 bases from V and 3 bases from J; junction bases left unmatched: 5. Germline V gene lookup returns CDR1 GTSNPN and CDR2 SVGIG (reference sequence). The CDR3 length is 15 residues. As DNA, the CDR3 is TGTGCCTGGACCTCTAGCGGGAGTGACACCGGGGAGCTGTTTTTT. Translated, it gives CAWTSSGSDTGELFF.

This clonotype has a count of ten or more. The chain uses TRBV28 and TRBJ2-5, with 9 bases identical to TRBD1. CDR1 and CDR2 (germline): MDHEN, SYDVKM. CDR3 length: 18 residues. V dropped 7 bases and J dropped 2; count of bases not matched to a gene: 17. The CDR3 region has the DNA TGTGCCAGCAATTCCGGGGTCCACCCTGGACAGGGGCAAGAGACCCAGTACTTC. It encodes CASNSGVHPGQGQETQYF.

The table lists this clonotype with many counts. This chain joins TRBV2 and TRBJ2-7, with 9 bases aligning to TRBD2. The CDR3 is 14 amino acids. The germline V gene has CDR1 SNHLY and CDR2 FYNNEI. With 6 bases clipped from V and 2 bases from J, the junction kept 5 bases outside the gene matches. The chain's CDR3 is CASRGGRATYEQYF. CDR3 coding DNA: TGTGCCAGCAGGGGCGGGAGGGCTACCTACGAGCAGTACTTC.

Note on this clonotype: Possible read error: a much larger clone is one base away. The chain combines TRBV30 with TRBJ1-1, with D possibly TRBD1 on 6 matching bases. The CDR3 has 13 amino acids. Per the germline V gene, CDR1 is GTSNPN and CDR2 is SVGIG (reference sequence). The CDR3 DNA follows: TGTGCCTGGGAAGGAACAGGGTGGACTGGAGCTTTCTTT. Protein product: CAWEGTGWTGAFF.

This clonotype was observed a few times. This chain links TRBV20-1 with TRBJ2-5, with 7 bases identical to TRBD1. The CDR3 runs 13 residues. V shed 3 bases, J shed 2 bases, and the junction held 3 bases outside the gene matches. The germline gives CDR1 DFQATT, CDR2 SNEGSKA (reference sequence). CDR3 protein: CSASGDSQETQYF. Written as DNA, the CDR3 is TGCAGTGCTAGCGGGGACAGTCAAGAGACCCAGTACTTC.

This clonotype was recorded at least ten times. The chain is built from TRBV27 and TRBJ2-7, with 7 bases that match TRBD2. CDR3 length equals 15 residues. Germline V CDR1 and CDR2: MNHEY, SMNVEV (reference sequence). Trimming cost V 4 bases and J 7 bases; bases outside gene matches: 13. The CDR3 sequence is CASSSSEPLASEQYF. CDR3 bases: TGTGCCAGCAGTTCTAGCGAACCACTAGCGAGTGAGCAGTACTTC.

The chain joins TRBV9 to TRBJ2-5, with D maybe TRBD2 (6 bases). This CDR3 contains 14 residues. Germline V gene sequence: CDR1 SGDLS, CDR2 YYNGEE. Trimming took 0 bases from V and 5 from J, leaving 11 bases between them. CDR3 DNA sequence: TGTGCCAGCAGCGTAGACGGGAGCGAGGAGACCCAGTACTTC. It yields the protein CASSVDGSEETQYF.

The J gene is TRBJ2-3, the V gene TRBV6-1; 9 positions agree with TRBD2. The junction had 10 bases not matched to a gene; V was cut back by 9 bases and J by 3 bases. The CDR3 covers 15 residues. Per the germline V gene, CDR1 is MNHNS and CDR2 is SASEGT. DNA for the CDR3: TGTGCCAGTAGCCGGGGACTAGCAAGGACAGATACGCAGTATTTT. Protein product: CASSRGLARTDTQYF.

In this sample, this clonotype turned up many times. This chain joins TRBV11-2 and TRBJ1-6; TRBD1 aligns across 9 bases. Germline values: CDR1 SGHAT, CDR2 FQNNGV. Trimming at V came to 5 bases and at J to 10 bases, leaving 9 bases not matched to a gene. This CDR3 has 15 residues. CDR3 coding DNA: TGTGCCAGCAGCCAGAACAGGGGGCACGACTCACCCCTCCACTTT. Amino acids: CASSQNRGHDSPLHF.